These T cell receptor beta chains were read from a single sample in a study of T cell changes during pregnancy in multiple sclerosis. Profiling relied on immunoSEQ multiplex PCR, and the TCRdb table lists in-frame clones only, not all of them. The sample includes about 100,000 clones, 94% of them seen just once. The specimen was peripheral blood, collected before pregnancy. The receptors here all came from a female donor with multiple sclerosis, enrolled in a pregnancy study. Both conserved end residues are part of each CDR3. The D gene is left open where the match is weak. Not all rows give a size; the values are once, few, many and, for expanded clones, a class.

CASSLGWGERAKDTEAFF	TGTGCCAGCAGCTTAGGGTGGGGGGAGAGGGCCAAGGACACTGAAGCTTTCTTT	-	-	TRBV7-2	TRBJ1-1
CASSPGVEAFF	TGTGCCAGCTCACCCGGGGTTGAAGCTTTCTTT	-	-	TRBV18	TRBJ1-1
CASSLGGLAGEETQYF	TGCGCCAGCAGCTTGGGGGGACTAGCGGGCGAAGAGACCCAGTACTTC	TRBD2	once	TRBV5-1	TRBJ2-5
CSGQGVRGTEAFF	TGCAGCGGTCAGGGGGTAAGGGGCACTGAAGCTTTCTTT	TRBD1	-	TRBV29-1	TRBJ1-1
CASSQDLVAGEFYEQYF	TGCGCCAGCAGCCAAGATCTCGTAGCGGGAGAATTCTACGAGCAGTACTTC	TRBD2	-	TRBV4-1	TRBJ2-7
CASSSQPQGPEQYF	TGTGCCAGCAGCTCTCAGCCCCAGGGTCCCGAGCAGTACTTC	-	-	TRBV7-6	TRBJ2-7
CASSQASGARYNEQFF	TGCGCCAGCAGCCAAGCTAGCGGGGCAAGATACAATGAGCAGTTCTTC	TRBD2	once	TRBV4-1	TRBJ2-1
CATSRDRPNSGSSYEQYF	TGTGCCACCAGCAGAGATCGCCCCAATAGCGGTAGCTCCTACGAGCAGTACTTC	-	-	TRBV15	TRBJ2-7
CASSLVRGYNEQFF	TGCGCCAGCAGCTTGGTGAGAGGATACAATGAGCAGTTCTTC	-	-	TRBV5-1	TRBJ2-1
CASSLLSLSSYEQYF	TGTGCCAGCAGCTTATTATCTCTAAGCTCCTACGAGCAGTACTTC	-	-	TRBV13	TRBJ2-7
CASSYSEVRNTEAFF	TGTGCCAGCAGTTACTCTGAGGTCCGGAACACTGAAGCTTTCTTT	-	-	TRBV6-5	TRBJ1-1
CASSIAKGSYEQYF	TGTGCCAGTAGTATTGCGAAGGGGTCCTACGAGCAGTACTTC	-	once	TRBV19	TRBJ2-7
CASSLGTDRYGYTF	TGTGCCAGCAGCCTAGGGACAGATAGGTATGGCTACACCTTC	TRBD1	-	TRBV7-8	TRBJ1-2
CAWTDQPGLEAFF	TGTGCCTGGACCGACCAGCCGGGACTCGAAGCTTTCTTT	-	-	TRBV30	TRBJ1-1
CASSFSSSYNEQFF	TGCGCCAGCAGCTTTTCTAGCTCCTACAATGAGCAGTTCTTC	-	-	TRBV5-1	TRBJ2-1
CASSLQGYNQPQHF	TGTGCCAGCAGTTTACAGGGGTACAATCAGCCCCAGCATTTT	-	-	TRBV28	TRBJ1-5
CASSSTVGGTEAFF	TGTGCCAGCAGCTCTACAGTCGGGGGTACTGAAGCTTTCTTT	-	-	TRBV5-4	TRBJ1-1
CASSAAGGTQETQYF	TGTGCCAGCAGTGCTGCAGGTGGTACCCAAGAGACCCAGTACTTC	-	once	TRBV28	TRBJ2-5
CASSPPRDRWVDEQYF	TGTGCCAGCTCACCACCTAGGGACAGGTGGGTTGACGAGCAGTACTTC	TRBD1	-	TRBV18	TRBJ2-7
CASNQGLAFYNEQFF	TGTGCCAGTAACCAGGGACTAGCGTTCTACAATGAGCAGTTCTTC	TRBD2	-	TRBV19	TRBJ2-1